Given below is one T cell receptor (beta chain) in context. Its target is not known. The source of the sample is a study of T cell responses to AZD1222 COVID-19 vaccine. Pooling of second doses given at about 4 or about 12 weeks was done. Some clones are missing from TCRdb's copy, which holds only in-frame ones; the method was immunoSEQ multiplex PCR. The sample consists of 100,000 to 150,000 clones, approximately 90% of them appearing once. The V and J ends lost 7 bases and 4 bases respectively, with 20 bases between them. The length of the CDR3 is 14 residues. CDR1 is SQVTM and CDR2 is ANQGSEA in the germline V gene. Study findings and constraints: Among AZD1222 vaccinees, only five to seven were seropositive at baseline. Mostly white British, mostly female donors; authors suggested clonal diversity may be underestimated.

The starting material was peripheral blood, obtained 28 days after the second AZD1222 dose. V is TRBV29-1 and J is TRBJ2-7; tentatively, D is TRBD1 (6 bases). This sequence was found in an adult who received the AZD1222 COVID-19 vaccine. CDR3 sequence reads: CSAITGTIFYEQYF. CDR3 in DNA: TGCAGCGCCATTACCGGGACAATTTTTTACGAGCAGTACTTC.